This is a list of T cell receptor beta chains from one sample in a study of chemoradiotherapy in HPV16-positive cancers. The repertoire was sequenced with immunoSEQ multiplex PCR; TCRdb's copy has only in-frame clones and lacks some. The table shows about 4,300 clones, with roughly four fifths occurring only once. The material sequenced was tumor tissue, taken from a patient who underwent chemoradiotherapy. These receptors were obtained from a human donor with HPV-associated anogenital cancer. Both conserved end residues are part of each CDR3. The D gene is left open where the match is weak. The listing skips clone size in some rows; elsewhere it reads once, few, many or a size class.

d_call j_call v_call clone_size cdr3_nt cdr3_aa
TRBD2 TRBJ2-7 TRBV27 NA TGTGCCAGCAGTTTCCTAGCGGGGTACCCATCCTACGAGCAGTACTTC CASSFLAGYPSYEQYF
NA TRBJ2-4 TRBV4-1 once TGCGCCAGCAGCCAAGGCGGGGCGGGAATTATTCAGTACTTC CASSQGGAGIIQYF
NA TRBJ1-3 TRBV28 NA TGTGCCAGCAGTTCGATGGACACCATATATTTT CASSSMDTIYF
TRBD2 TRBJ2-7 TRBV14 few TGTGCCAGCAGCCAAGCGGGGGGGGCCGAGCAGTACTTC CASSQAGGAEQYF
TRBD1 TRBJ2-5 TRBV6-5 NA TGTGCCAGCAGTTTACAGGGGGATCTAGAGACCCAGTACTTC CASSLQGDLETQYF
TRBD1 TRBJ1-2 TRBV27 NA TGTGCCAGCAGGGGAGGGGGACAGGGGGAAATCGATGGCTACACCTTC CASRGGGQGEIDGYTF
TRBD1 TRBJ1-4 TRBV2 NA TGTGCCAGCAGAGACAGGGTGAGGGGTGAAAAACTGTTTTTT CASRDRVRGEKLFF
NA TRBJ2-1 TRBV14 NA TGTGCCAGCAGCCAAGGGGCGGGACGAAAGTACAATGAGCAGTTCTTC CASSQGAGRKYNEQFF
TRBD2 TRBJ2-1 TRBV5-1 NA TGCGCCAGCAGCTTGACGACTAGCTGGGAAGGGTACAATGAGCAGTTCTTC CASSLTTSWEGYNEQFF
TRBD1 TRBJ2-1 TRBV10-3 NA TGTGCCATCAGTCAGGGACAGGGAGTAGACAATGAGCAGTTCTTC CAISQGQGVDNEQFF
TRBD1 TRBJ1-3 TRBV5-1 NA TGCGCCAGCAGCTGGGACAGCTCTGGAAACACCATATATTTT CASSWDSSGNTIYF
NA TRBJ1-5 TRBV28 NA TGTGCCAGCAGCGCCCCGGGTAGGGGCAATCAGCCCCAGCATTTT CASSAPGRGNQPQHF
NA TRBJ1-2 TRBV29-1 NA TGCAGCGTTGGAGATTGGTATGGCTACACCTTC CSVGDWYGYTF
NA TRBJ2-1 TRBV27 NA TGTGCCAGCACCGGTTCCGACAATGAGCAGTTCTTC CASTGSDNEQFF
TRBD2 TRBJ2-3 TRBV4-2 once TGTGCCAGCAGCCAAGCTAGCGGGGGGGCGACGGATACGCAGTATTTT CASSQASGGATDTQYF
NA TRBJ2-5 TRBV20-1 few TGCAGTGGACAGGTAGAAGAGACCCAGTACTTC CSGQVEETQYF
TRBD1 TRBJ1-2 TRBV7-2 NA TGTGCCAGCAGCGAAGCGACAGGGTGGGGCTACACCTTC CASSEATGWGYTF
NA TRBJ1-1 TRBV5-1 NA TGCGCCAGCAGCCCCACCCGAATTCGGTTTACAGGAGACACTGAAGCTTTCTTT CASSPTRIRFTGDTEAFF
TRBD1 TRBJ2-7 TRBV9 NA TGTGCCAGCAGCGTAGCGGACAGGTTCGGCTACGAGCAGTACTTC CASSVADRFGYEQYF
TRBD2 TRBJ2-3 TRBV18 NA TGTGCCAGCTCACTTCGGACTAGCGGGATGGGTGGAGGAGATACGCAGTATTTT CASSLRTSGMGGGDTQYF
TRBD1 TRBJ2-7 TRBV5-6 NA TGTGCCAGCAGCTGGGGGACAGGGCGTGAGCAGTACTTC CASSWGTGREQYF
NA TRBJ2-3 TRBV5-1 NA TGCGCCAGCAGCTTCAAGTACCTAGACACAGATACGCAGTATTTT CASSFKYLDTDTQYF
TRBD1 TRBJ2-1 TRBV28 NA TGTGCCAGCAGTACACTACAGGGGGCGGGGTACAATGAGCAGTTCTTC CASSTLQGAGYNEQFF
TRBD1 TRBJ1-4 TRBV13 NA TGTGCCAGCAGCATCCGGGACAGGGATTTT CASSIRDRDF
TRBD2 TRBJ2-1 TRBV27 NA TGTGCCAGCAGTTTGACCCCTTTGGGACTAGTCTACAATGAGCAGTTCTTC CASSLTPLGLVYNEQFF
TRBD1 TRBJ1-2 TRBV27 few TGTGCCAGCACCTATGCCGACAGGGTAGGTTATGGCTACACCTTC CASTYADRVGYGYTF
NA TRBJ2-5 TRBV7-2 NA TGTGCCAGCAGCTTAGCCGGGAGAGAGACCCAGTACTTC CASSLAGRETQYF
NA TRBJ1-5 TRBV2 NA TGTGCCAGCAGTGTGGGGCGGAGCAATCAGCCCCAGCATTTT CASSVGRSNQPQHF
NA TRBJ1-2 TRBV5-1 once TGCGCCAGCAGCTTGGCGGGGGTGAACTATGGCTACACCTTC CASSLAGVNYGYTF
TRBD2 TRBJ2-1 TRBV15 NA TGTGCCACCAGCAGAGATCTGGTAGCGGGAGATCTTGAGCAGTTCTTC CATSRDLVAGDLEQFF
NA TRBJ2-1 TRBV7-9 NA TGTGCCAGCAGCGAACTAAATGAGCAGTTCTTC CASSELNEQFF
NA TRBJ2-2 TRBV15 NA TGTGCCACCAGCAGAGAAGGACTCACCACCGGGGAGCTGTTTTTT CATSREGLTTGELFF
TRBD1 TRBJ2-7 TRBV25-1 NA TGTGCCAGCAGTGGGGGACAGGGGTTCTCCGAGCAGTACTTC CASSGGQGFSEQYF
TRBD1 TRBJ1-6 TRBV19 once TGTGCCAGTAGTCCTCGTCCCGGGACAGGGGGCTCCTATAATTCACCCCTCCACTTT CASSPRPGTGGSYNSPLHF
NA TRBJ1-4 TRBV27 NA TGTGCCAGCAGTAGTAACCAAAAAGGTGAAAAACTGTTTTTT CASSSNQKGEKLFF
TRBD2 TRBJ2-7 TRBV11-2 NA TGTGCCAGCAGCTTAGAGAGGCTAGCGGGACTCGAGCAGTACTTC CASSLERLAGLEQYF
NA TRBJ1-2 TRBV6-1 once TGTGCCAGCAGTGAATGGACCTACTATGGCTACACCTTC CASSEWTYYGYTF
NA TRBJ1-3 TRBV19 NA TGTGCCAGTAGTATAAGCTACGTCGCTGGAAACACCATATATTTT CASSISYVAGNTIYF
NA TRBJ1-2 TRBV30 few TGTGCCTGGAGTACGGACAGAACCTCCTATGGCTACACCTTC CAWSTDRTSYGYTF
NA TRBJ2-3 TRBV7-8 NA TGTGCCAGCAGCTTTTTGGACACAGATACGCAGTATTTT CASSFLDTDTQYF